This is a list of T cell receptor beta chains from one sample in a study of cytomegalovirus exposure and HLA in healthy donors. Repertoires were generated with immunoSEQ multiplex PCR, while TCRdb's copy carries only in-frame clones and drops some. The table shows 55,000 to 80,000 clones, with 95% occurring only once. The source material was PBMCs. These receptor sequences come from a young woman in good health and CMV-seropositive. The CDR3 runs from the conserved cysteine through the conserved F or W. The order of the fields is J gene, D gene, V gene, clone size, CDR3 DNA, CDR3 protein. D genes are given only for firm matches. Only some rows state a clone size, as once, few, many or a class for expanded clones.

J: TRBJ1-2
D: TRBD1
V: TRBV4-1
size: NA
DNA: TGCGCCAGCAGTGCCACCGGGACAGGGATCTATGGCTACACCTTC
CDR3: CASSATGTGIYGYTF

J: TRBJ1-5
D: TRBD1
V: TRBV6-6
size: once
DNA: TGTGCAGTGGGGACAGCATCTGATAGCAATCAGCCCCAGCATTTT
CDR3: CAVGTASDSNQPQHF

J: TRBJ2-3
D: TRBD2
V: TRBV7-3
size: NA
DNA: TGTGCCAGCAGCTTAAGCGGTTTTAGCGGGGGGCCCCCAGATACGCAGTATTTT
CDR3: CASSLSGFSGGPPDTQYF

J: TRBJ2-1
D: NA
V: TRBV6-6
size: NA
DNA: TGTGCCAGCAGTAGGTCAGGCAATGAGCAGTTCTTC
CDR3: CASSRSGNEQFF

J: TRBJ2-7
D: NA
V: TRBV7-2
size: NA
DNA: TGTGCCAGCAGCTTACAGGGCCTCCTTTCCTACGAGCAGTACTTC
CDR3: CASSLQGLLSYEQYF

J: TRBJ1-4
D: NA
V: TRBV5-1
size: NA
DNA: TGCGCCAGCAGCTTGGCGGGGGGCACCGAACAACAAAAACTGTTTTTT
CDR3: CASSLAGGTEQQKLFF

J: TRBJ2-2
D: NA
V: TRBV5-8
size: once
DNA: TGTGCCAGCAGCTCATCGATCTCGCTAATCACCGGGGAGCTGTTTTTT
CDR3: CASSSSISLITGELFF

J: TRBJ1-1
D: NA
V: TRBV7-2
size: NA
DNA: TGTGCCAGCAGCTTAGTAGGGGGATCCCACACTGAAGCTTTCTTT
CDR3: CASSLVGGSHTEAFF

J: TRBJ2-6
D: NA
V: TRBV30
size: NA
DNA: TGTGCCTGGAGTGTGAGCTCTGGGGCCAACGTCCTGACTTTC
CDR3: CAWSVSSGANVLTF

J: TRBJ1-2
D: NA
V: TRBV10-3
size: few
DNA: TGTGCCATCAGTAGAGAGGGGGTGACCTATGGCTACACCTTC
CDR3: CAISREGVTYGYTF

J: TRBJ2-7
D: NA
V: TRBV7-2
size: once
DNA: TGTGCCAGCAGCTTAGGGCCCCGCTCCTACGAGCAGTACTTC
CDR3: CASSLGPRSYEQYF

J: TRBJ2-1
D: TRBD1
V: TRBV18
size: NA
DNA: TGTGCCAGCTCACCAACGACAGGGGCGAGGAAAAACAATGAGCAGTTCTTC
CDR3: CASSPTTGARKNNEQFF

J: TRBJ2-2
D: TRBD1
V: TRBV7-2
size: NA
DNA: TGTGCCAGCAGCCCAATATGGGGACAGGCGAACACCGGGGAGCTGTTTTTT
CDR3: CASSPIWGQANTGELFF

J: TRBJ2-5
D: TRBD2
V: TRBV7-2
size: NA
DNA: TGTGCCAGCAGCCCGACTAGCGGTGAGGGGTACCAAGAGACCCAGTACTTC
CDR3: CASSPTSGEGYQETQYF

J: TRBJ1-1
D: NA
V: TRBV5-8
size: few
DNA: TGTGCCAGCCGGGGATACACTGAAGCTTTCTTT
CDR3: CASRGYTEAFF

J: TRBJ1-2
D: NA
V: TRBV7-8
size: NA
DNA: TGTGCCAGCAGCTTAGAACTGATGTATGGCTACACCTTC
CDR3: CASSLELMYGYTF

J: TRBJ2-1
D: NA
V: TRBV7-2
size: NA
DNA: TGTGCCAGCAGCTTATCCGGGGTCAATGAGCAGTTCTTC
CDR3: CASSLSGVNEQFF

J: TRBJ2-7
D: TRBD1
V: TRBV5-1
size: NA
DNA: TGCGCCACCCGACAGGGGGCGCTATCCGAGCAGTACTTC
CDR3: CATRQGALSEQYF

J: TRBJ2-1
D: NA
V: TRBV6-6
size: NA
DNA: TGTGCCAGCAGTCCCTCCCCCGGGGGATCCTACAATGAGCAGTTCTTC
CDR3: CASSPSPGGSYNEQFF

J: TRBJ1-2
D: NA
V: TRBV7-2
size: once
DNA: TGTGCCAGCAGCTTAGGAGGGGGTACTAACTATGGCTACACCTTC
CDR3: CASSLGGGTNYGYTF

J: TRBJ1-1
D: NA
V: TRBV4-1
size: NA
DNA: TGCGCCAGCAGCCAAGCTTTTAGGCAGACAGAAGCTTTCTTT
CDR3: CASSQAFRQTEAFF

J: TRBJ2-2
D: NA
V: TRBV29-1
size: NA
DNA: TGCAGCGTTGCCAGAGGAGGGAGTTTCACCGGGGAGCTGTTTTTT
CDR3: CSVARGGSFTGELFF

J: TRBJ1-1
D: TRBD1
V: TRBV5-6
size: NA
DNA: TGTGCCAGCAGCTTTGGGACAGGCGGTGCTACTGAAGCTTTCTTT
CDR3: CASSFGTGGATEAFF

J: TRBJ2-5
D: NA
V: TRBV5-1
size: NA
DNA: TGCGCCAGCAGCTTGGAGCCCGGACAGCAAGAGACCCAGTACTTC
CDR3: CASSLEPGQQETQYF

J: TRBJ2-3
D: TRBD2
V: TRBV27
size: NA
DNA: TGTGCCAGCAGTTCAGAGCGGGGTACGCAGTATTTT
CDR3: CASSSERGTQYF

J: TRBJ2-1
D: NA
V: TRBV27
size: NA
DNA: TGTGCCAGCACCGAGTACAATGAGCAGTTCTTC
CDR3: CASTEYNEQFF

J: TRBJ2-2
D: NA
V: TRBV7-7
size: NA
DNA: TGTGCCAGCACCGGGGGAACCGGGGAGCTGTTTTTT
CDR3: CASTGGTGELFF

J: TRBJ1-2
D: TRBD1
V: TRBV28
size: NA
DNA: TGTGCCAGCATCCATCTATCCGAGGGGGCGCACTATGGCTACACCTTC
CDR3: CASIHLSEGAHYGYTF

J: TRBJ1-1
D: NA
V: TRBV28
size: once
DNA: TGTGCCAGCAGAGAGTTCATATTGTCGGCTGAAGCTTTCTTT
CDR3: CASREFILSAEAFF

J: TRBJ2-7
D: NA
V: TRBV28
size: NA
DNA: TGTGCCAGCTTAGGACAGATTCCCTACGAGCAGTACTTC
CDR3: CASLGQIPYEQYF

J: TRBJ2-7
D: NA
V: TRBV28
size: NA
DNA: TGTGCCAGCAGTTTGGTGCAGTCCTACGAGCAGTACTTC
CDR3: CASSLVQSYEQYF

J: TRBJ2-1
D: TRBD1
V: TRBV27
size: NA
DNA: TGTGCCAGCAGTTTACCCCCTCTCCGGGACAGGGGGGAAGAGCAGTTCTTC
CDR3: CASSLPPLRDRGEEQFF

J: TRBJ1-5
D: NA
V: TRBV7-2
size: NA
DNA: TGTGCCAGCAGCCCCGGGGGTGTTAATTATCGGCCCCAGCATTTT
CDR3: CASSPGGVNYRPQHF

J: TRBJ2-6
D: NA
V: TRBV9
size: once
DNA: TGTGCCAGCAGCCAAGAGGCTGGGGCCAACGTCCTGACTTTC
CDR3: CASSQEAGANVLTF

J: TRBJ1-4
D: TRBD1
V: TRBV7-9
size: NA
DNA: TGTGCCAGCAGTCCGGGACAGCTTCGTGAAAAACTGTTTTTT
CDR3: CASSPGQLREKLFF

J: TRBJ2-5
D: TRBD2
V: TRBV28
size: NA
DNA: TGTGCCAGCAGACCCGACCGGGGGGGCAGGGAGACCCAGTACTTC
CDR3: CASRPDRGGRETQYF

J: TRBJ1-4
D: NA
V: TRBV5-4
size: NA
DNA: TGTGCCAGCAGCTTGTGGGGGCGGAAAAAACTGTTTTTT
CDR3: CASSLWGRKKLFF

J: TRBJ2-7
D: NA
V: TRBV21-1
size: few
DNA: TGTGCCAGCAGCAAATCTTTCGTAGGGGTATTAAAAGTCTACGAGCAGTACTTC
CDR3: CASSKSFVGVLKVYEQYF

J: TRBJ1-3
D: NA
V: TRBV30
size: NA
DNA: TGTGCCTGGAGTTTTATTCTAGACTCTGGAAACACCATATATTTT
CDR3: CAWSFILDSGNTIYF

J: TRBJ2-7
D: TRBD2
V: TRBV7-9
size: NA
DNA: TGTGCCAGCAGCCCCCGGGTAGCGGGAGTCGGCGAGCAGTACTTC
CDR3: CASSPRVAGVGEQYF

J: TRBJ2-1
D: NA
V: TRBV13
size: NA
DNA: TGTGCCAGCAGCTTAGCCTACCTTAAGAACAATGAGCAGTTCTTC
CDR3: CASSLAYLKNNEQFF

J: TRBJ2-3
D: NA
V: TRBV4-1
size: NA
DNA: TGCGCCAGCAGCCAAGTTGGGGAGCGGAGCACAGATACGCAGTATTTT
CDR3: CASSQVGERSTDTQYF

J: TRBJ1-2
D: TRBD1
V: TRBV5-8
size: NA
DNA: TGTGCCAGCAGCTTCGGCAGGGGGGACTATGGCTACACCTTC
CDR3: CASSFGRGDYGYTF

J: TRBJ2-1
D: TRBD2
V: TRBV7-3
size: NA
DNA: TGTGCCAGCAGCCCCCAACCTAGCGGAGCGACCAATGAGCAGTTCTTC
CDR3: CASSPQPSGATNEQFF

J: TRBJ2-3
D: NA
V: TRBV27
size: NA
DNA: TGTGCCAGCAGTTTATTAGCGCGATTTTACACAGATACGCAGTATTTT
CDR3: CASSLLARFYTDTQYF